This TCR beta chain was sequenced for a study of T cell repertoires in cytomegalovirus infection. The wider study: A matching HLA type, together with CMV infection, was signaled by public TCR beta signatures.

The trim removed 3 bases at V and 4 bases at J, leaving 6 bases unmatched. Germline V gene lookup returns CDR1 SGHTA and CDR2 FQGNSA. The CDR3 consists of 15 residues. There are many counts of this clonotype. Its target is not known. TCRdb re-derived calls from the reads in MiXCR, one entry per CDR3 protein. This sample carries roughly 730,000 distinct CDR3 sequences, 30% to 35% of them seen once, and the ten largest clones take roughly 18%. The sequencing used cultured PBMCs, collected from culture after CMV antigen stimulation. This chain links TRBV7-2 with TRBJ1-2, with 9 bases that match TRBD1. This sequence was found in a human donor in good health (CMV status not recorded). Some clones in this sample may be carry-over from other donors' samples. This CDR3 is CASSFNRGLGYGYTF. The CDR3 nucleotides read TGTGCCAGCAGCTTTAACAGGGGGCTTGGCTATGGCTACACCTTC.